This T cell receptor beta chain was identified during a study of cytomegalovirus exposure and HLA in healthy donors. The study, taken as a whole, reports: Most sequenced TCRs were rare (though some public TCRs occurred in many donors).

Primers for the PCR totalled 60 Vbeta and 13 Jbeta. Using immunoSEQ multiplex PCR, the repertoire was profiled, and TCRdb retains in-frame clones only, with some absent. The sample lists about 190,000 clones, roughly 80% occurring once. This clone showed up just once. The antigen is undetermined. Per germline, CDR1 MGHDK and CDR2 SYGVNS. This CDR3 spans 16 amino acids. V shed 8 bases and J 0 bases; nucleotides not matched to a gene: 9. The receptor comes from a boy between 10 and 17 years old in good health and CMV-seronegative. The specimen was PBMCs. V gene TRBV25-1 combines with J gene TRBJ2-2; 7 positions agree with TRBD1. CDR3 sequence: CASLGQNIANTGELFF. The CDR3 DNA is TGTGCCAGCCTGGGACAGAATATAGCGAACACCGGGGAGCTGTTTTTT.